One T cell receptor beta chain is described in this entry. CDR3 length equals 15 residues. The junction had 8 bases not matched to a gene; V was cut back by 4 bases and J by 3 bases. Germline loops: CDR1 SGHRS, CDR2 YFSETQ. Primers: 60 Vbeta forward and 13 Jbeta reverse. Assay used: immunoSEQ multiplex PCR; TCRdb lists only in-frame clones, some missing. The sample holds 110,000 to 150,000 clones, approximately 72% seen once. This entry belongs to a study of cytomegalovirus exposure and HLA in healthy donors. Sequencing input: PBMCs. This sequence joins TRBV5-1 and TRBJ2-7; 9 positions match TRBD1. This TCR was sampled from a man aged 40-50 years in good health and CMV-seronegative. The CDR3: CASSPRQGGYYEQYF. For the CDR3, the DNA is TGCGCCAGCAGCCCACGACAGGGGGGGTACTACGAGCAGTACTTC.